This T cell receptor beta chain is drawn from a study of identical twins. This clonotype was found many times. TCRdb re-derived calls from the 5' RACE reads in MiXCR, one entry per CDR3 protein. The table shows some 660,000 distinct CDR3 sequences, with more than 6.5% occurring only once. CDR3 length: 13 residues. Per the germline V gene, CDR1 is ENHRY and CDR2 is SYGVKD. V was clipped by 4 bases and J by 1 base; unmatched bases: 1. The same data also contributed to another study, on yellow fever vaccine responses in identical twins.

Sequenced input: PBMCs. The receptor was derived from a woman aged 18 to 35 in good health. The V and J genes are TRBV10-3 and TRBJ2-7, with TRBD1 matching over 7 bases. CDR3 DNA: TGTGCCATCAGTGGGGACAGATCCTACGAGCAGTACTTC. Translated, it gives CAISGDRSYEQYF.